This TCR beta chain was obtained from a study of blood T cell repertoires in COVID-19. For the study at large: Sites in the United States, Italy and Spain provided acute and convalescent COVID-19 samples.

Assay: immunoSEQ multiplex PCR; the TCRdb copy retains only in-frame clones and omits some. Among fewer than 200,000 clones listed, approximately 83% were seen once. CDR1 and CDR2 (germline): SGHAT, FQNNGV. This CDR3 region has 14 residues. V shed 3 bases and J shed 1 base, with 9 bases lying between them. This clone appeared once. The sequenced sample was peripheral blood. This chain uses TRBV11-2 with TRBJ1-1; D unclear. The receptor was isolated from a man aged 50 or older with active or convalescent COVID-19. This CDR3 reads CASSLSQSNTEAFF. The DNA of the CDR3 is TGTGCCAGCAGCTTGAGTCAATCGAACACTGAAGCTTTCTTT.